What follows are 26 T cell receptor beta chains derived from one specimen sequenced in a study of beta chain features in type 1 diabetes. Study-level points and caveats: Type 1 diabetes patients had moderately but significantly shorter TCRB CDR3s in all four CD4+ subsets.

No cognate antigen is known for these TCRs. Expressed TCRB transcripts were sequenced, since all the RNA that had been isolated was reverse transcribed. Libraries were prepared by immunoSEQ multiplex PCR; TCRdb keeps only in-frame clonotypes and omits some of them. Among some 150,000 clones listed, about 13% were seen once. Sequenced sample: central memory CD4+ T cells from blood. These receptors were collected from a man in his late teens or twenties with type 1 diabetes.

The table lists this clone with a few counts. CDR3 region: CASSPWYSPLHF. Written as DNA, the CDR3 is TGTGCCAGCAGTCCCTGGTATTCACCCCTCCACTTT. V usage is TRBV25-1 and J usage is TRBJ1-6; unclear D gene. The V end lost 5 bases, the J end lost 8 bases, and 7 bases lay between the germline ends. The CDR3 extends over 12 amino acids. The germline gives CDR1 MGHDK, CDR2 SYGVNS.

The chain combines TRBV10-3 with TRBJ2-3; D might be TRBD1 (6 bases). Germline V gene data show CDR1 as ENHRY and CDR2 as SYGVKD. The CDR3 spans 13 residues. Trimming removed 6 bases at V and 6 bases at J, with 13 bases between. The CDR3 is CAIRTGTSDTQYF. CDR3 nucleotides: TGTGCCATCAGGACCGGGACAAGTGATACGCAGTATTTT.

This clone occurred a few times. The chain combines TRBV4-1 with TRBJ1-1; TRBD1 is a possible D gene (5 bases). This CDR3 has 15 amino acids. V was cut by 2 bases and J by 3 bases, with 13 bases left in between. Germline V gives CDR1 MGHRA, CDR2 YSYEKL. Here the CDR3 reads CASSQPRQWYTEAFF. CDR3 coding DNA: TGCGCCAGCAGCCAACCCCGACAGTGGTACACTGAAGCTTTCTTT.

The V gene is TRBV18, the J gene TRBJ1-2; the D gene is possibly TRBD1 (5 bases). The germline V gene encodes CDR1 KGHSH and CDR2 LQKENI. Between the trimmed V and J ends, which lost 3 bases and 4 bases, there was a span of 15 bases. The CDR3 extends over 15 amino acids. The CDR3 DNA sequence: TGTGCCAGCTCACCCCCGGGACGCCAAATCTATGGCTACACCTTC. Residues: CASSPPGRQIYGYTF.

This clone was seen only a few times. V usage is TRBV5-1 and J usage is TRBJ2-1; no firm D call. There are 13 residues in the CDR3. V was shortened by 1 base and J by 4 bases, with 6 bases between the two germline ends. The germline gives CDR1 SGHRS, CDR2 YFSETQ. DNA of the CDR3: TGCGCCAGCAGCTTGCCAGCTTACAATGAGCAGTTCTTC. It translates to CASSLPAYNEQFF.

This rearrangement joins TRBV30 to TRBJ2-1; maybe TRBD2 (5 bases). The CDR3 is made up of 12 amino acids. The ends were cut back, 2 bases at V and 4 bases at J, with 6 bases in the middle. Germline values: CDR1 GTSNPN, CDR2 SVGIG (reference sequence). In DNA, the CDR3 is TGTGCCTGGAGTCCGGGGTACAATGAGCAGTTCTTC. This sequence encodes CAWSPGYNEQFF.

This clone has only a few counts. CDR3: CASHRTGSMGSPLHF. The CDR3 nucleotides read TGTGCCAGCCACAGGACAGGGTCCATGGGGTCACCCCTCCACTTT. The genes are TRBV28 and TRBJ1-6; 8 positions agree with TRBD1. Germline values: CDR1 MDHEN, CDR2 SYDVKM. This CDR3 contains 15 residues. J gave up 10 bases and V 8 bases, and 13 bases lay outside the gene matches.

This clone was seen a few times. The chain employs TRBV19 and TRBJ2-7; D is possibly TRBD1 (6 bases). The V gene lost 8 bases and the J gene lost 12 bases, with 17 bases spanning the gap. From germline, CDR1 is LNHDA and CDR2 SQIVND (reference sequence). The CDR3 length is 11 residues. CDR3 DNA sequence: TGTGCCAGTGGATCACAGGGCCGGAGGTACTTC. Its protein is CASGSQGRRYF.

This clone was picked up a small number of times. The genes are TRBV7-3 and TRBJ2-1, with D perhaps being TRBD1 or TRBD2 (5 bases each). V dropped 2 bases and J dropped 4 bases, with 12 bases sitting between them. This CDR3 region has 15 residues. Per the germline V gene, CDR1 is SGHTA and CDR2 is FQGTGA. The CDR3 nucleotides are TGTGCCAGCAGCTTAGATCCGGGACCATACAATGAGCAGTTCTTC. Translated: CASSLDPGPYNEQFF.

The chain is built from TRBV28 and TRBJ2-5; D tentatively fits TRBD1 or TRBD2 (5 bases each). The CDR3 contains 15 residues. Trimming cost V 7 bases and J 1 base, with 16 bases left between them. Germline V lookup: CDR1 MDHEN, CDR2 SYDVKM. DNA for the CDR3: TGTGCCAGCAACGGCCCCTACGGGGCCCAAGAGACCCAGTACTTC. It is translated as CASNGPYGAQETQYF.

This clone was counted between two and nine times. In DNA form, the CDR3 reads TGTGCCAGCAGTTTATTAGTGGTCGGCGCGGATACGCAGTATTTT. It specifies CASSLLVVGADTQYF. The J gene is TRBJ2-3, the V gene TRBV28; D is unclear. The germline CDR1 and CDR2 sequences are MDHEN and SYDVKM. Trimming pared 1 base from V and 6 bases from J, leaving 14 bases between. The CDR3 has 15 residues.

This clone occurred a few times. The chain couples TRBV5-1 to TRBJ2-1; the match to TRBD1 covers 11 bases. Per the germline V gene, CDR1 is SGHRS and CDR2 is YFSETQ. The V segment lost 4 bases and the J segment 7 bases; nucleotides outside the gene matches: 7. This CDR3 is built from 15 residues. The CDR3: CASSPGTGGGNEQFF. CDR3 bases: TGCGCCAGCAGCCCCGGGACAGGGGGAGGGAATGAGCAGTTCTTC. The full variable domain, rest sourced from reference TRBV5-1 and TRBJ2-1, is KAGVTQTPRYLIKTRGQQVTLSCSPISGHRSVSWYQQTPGQGLQFLFEYFSETQRNKGNFPGRFSGRQFSNSRSEMNVSTLELGDSALYLCASSPGTGGGNEQFFGPGTRLTVL.

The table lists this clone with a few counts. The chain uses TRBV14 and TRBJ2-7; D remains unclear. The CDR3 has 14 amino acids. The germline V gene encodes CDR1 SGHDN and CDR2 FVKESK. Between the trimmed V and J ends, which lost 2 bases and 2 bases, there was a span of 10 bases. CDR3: CASSQSGKTYEQYF. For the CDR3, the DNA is TGTGCCAGCAGCCAATCGGGTAAGACCTACGAGCAGTACTTC. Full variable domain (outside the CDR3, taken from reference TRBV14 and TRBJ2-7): EAGVTQFPSHSVIEKGQTVTLRCDPISGHDNLYWYRRVMGKEIKFLLHFVKESKQDESGMPNNRFLAERTGGTYSTLKVQPAELEDSGVYFCASSQSGKTYEQYFGPGTRLTVT.

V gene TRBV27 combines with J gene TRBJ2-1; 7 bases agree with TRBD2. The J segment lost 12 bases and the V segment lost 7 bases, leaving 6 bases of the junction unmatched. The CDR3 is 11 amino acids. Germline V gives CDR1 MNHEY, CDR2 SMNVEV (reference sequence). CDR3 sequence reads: CASMGREGQFF. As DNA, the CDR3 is TGTGCCAGCATGGGTAGGGAGGGGCAGTTCTTC.

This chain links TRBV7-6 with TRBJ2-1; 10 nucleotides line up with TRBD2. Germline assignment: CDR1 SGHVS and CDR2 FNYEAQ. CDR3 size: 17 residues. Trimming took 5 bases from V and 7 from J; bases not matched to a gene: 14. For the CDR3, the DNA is TGTGCCAGCAGCCCCCCGGCTGGAGCGGGGGGGCAGAATGAGCAGTTCTTC. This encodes CASSPPAGAGGQNEQFF.

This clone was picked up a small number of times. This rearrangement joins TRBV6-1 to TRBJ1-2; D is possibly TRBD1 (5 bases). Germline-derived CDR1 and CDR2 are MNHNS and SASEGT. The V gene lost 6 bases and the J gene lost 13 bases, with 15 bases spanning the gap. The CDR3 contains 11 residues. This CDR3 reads CASSDLGASTF. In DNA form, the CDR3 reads TGTGCCAGCAGCGACTTAGGGGCCTCCACCTTC.

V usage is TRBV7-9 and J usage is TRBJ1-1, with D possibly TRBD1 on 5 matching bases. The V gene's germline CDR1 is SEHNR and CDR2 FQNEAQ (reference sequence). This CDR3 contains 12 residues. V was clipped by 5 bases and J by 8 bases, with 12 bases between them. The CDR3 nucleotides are TGTGCCAGCAGCCTCGACAGCGAAGAAGCTTTCTTT. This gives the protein CASSLDSEEAFF.

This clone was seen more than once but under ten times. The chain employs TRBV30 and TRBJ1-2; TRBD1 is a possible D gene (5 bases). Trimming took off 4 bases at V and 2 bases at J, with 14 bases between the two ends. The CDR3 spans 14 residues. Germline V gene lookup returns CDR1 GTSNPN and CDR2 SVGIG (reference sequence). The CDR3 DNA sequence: TGTGCCTGGACCTCTCCCCAGGGAAACTATGGCTACACCTTC. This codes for CAWTSPQGNYGYTF.

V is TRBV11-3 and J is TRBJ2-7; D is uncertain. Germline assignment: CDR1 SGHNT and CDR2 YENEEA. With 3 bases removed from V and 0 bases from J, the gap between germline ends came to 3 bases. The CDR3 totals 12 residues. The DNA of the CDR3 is TGTGCCAGCAGCTTTGGCTCCTACGAGCAGTACTTC. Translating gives CASSFGSYEQYF.

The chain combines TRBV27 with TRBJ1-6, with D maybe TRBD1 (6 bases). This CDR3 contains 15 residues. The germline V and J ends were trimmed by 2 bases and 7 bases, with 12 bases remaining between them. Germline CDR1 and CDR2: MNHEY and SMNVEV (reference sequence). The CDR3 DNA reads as TGTGCCAGCAGTTTAAACAGGGCGGGGAATTCACCCCTCCACTTT. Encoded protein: CASSLNRAGNSPLHF.

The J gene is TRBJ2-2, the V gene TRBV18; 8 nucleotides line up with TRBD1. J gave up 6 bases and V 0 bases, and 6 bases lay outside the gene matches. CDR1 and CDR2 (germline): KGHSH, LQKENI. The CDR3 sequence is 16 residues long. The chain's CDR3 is CASSPPRAGGAGELFF. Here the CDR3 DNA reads TGTGCCAGCTCACCACCGAGGGCAGGGGGCGCCGGGGAGCTGTTTTTT.

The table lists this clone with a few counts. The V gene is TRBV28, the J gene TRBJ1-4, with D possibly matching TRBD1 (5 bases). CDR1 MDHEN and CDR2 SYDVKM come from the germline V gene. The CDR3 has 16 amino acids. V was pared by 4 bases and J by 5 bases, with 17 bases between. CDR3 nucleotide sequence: TGTGCCAGCAGTTATACGAAGGGACTTCTGAATGAAAAACTGTTTTTT. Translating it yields CASSYTKGLLNEKLFF.

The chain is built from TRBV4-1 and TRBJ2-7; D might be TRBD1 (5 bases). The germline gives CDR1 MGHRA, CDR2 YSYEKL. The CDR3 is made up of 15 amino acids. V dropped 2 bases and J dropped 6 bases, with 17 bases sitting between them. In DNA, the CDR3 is TGCGCCAGCAGCCAACAGGATCAGGGAATAGGCGAGCAGTACTTC. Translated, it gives CASSQQDQGIGEQYF.

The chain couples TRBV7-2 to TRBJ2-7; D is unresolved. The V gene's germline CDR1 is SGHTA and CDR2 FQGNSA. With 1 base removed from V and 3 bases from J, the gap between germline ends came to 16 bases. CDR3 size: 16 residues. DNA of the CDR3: TGTGCCAGCAGCTTAGATTTCAGGCTACCAATCTACGAGCAGTACTTC. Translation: CASSLDFRLPIYEQYF.

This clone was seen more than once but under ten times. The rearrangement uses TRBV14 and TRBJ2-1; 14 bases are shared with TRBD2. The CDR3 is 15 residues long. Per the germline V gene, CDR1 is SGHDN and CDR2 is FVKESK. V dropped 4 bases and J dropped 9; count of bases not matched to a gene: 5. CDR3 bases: TGTGCCAGCAGCCCAGGGACTAGCGGGGGTGTTGAGCAGTTCTTC. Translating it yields CASSPGTSGGVEQFF.

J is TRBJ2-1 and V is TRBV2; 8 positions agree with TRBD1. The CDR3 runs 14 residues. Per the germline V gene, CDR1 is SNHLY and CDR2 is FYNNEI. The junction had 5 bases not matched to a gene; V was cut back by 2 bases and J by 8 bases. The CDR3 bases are TGTGCCAGCAGTGAATGGGCAGGGGGCTATGAGCAGTTCTTC. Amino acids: CASSEWAGGYEQFF.